The 3 T cell receptor beta chains given below trace back to one sample, sequenced in a study of blood T cells in healthy people across ages. Using a J-beta primer mix together with a sample-barcoded 5' primer, a second PCR was run for roughly 6 to 12 cycles. TCRdb recomputed calls from the 5' RACE reads with MiXCR, one row per CDR3 protein. The sample holds about 400,000 distinct CDR3 sequences, 52% seen once. Sequencing was performed on blood. The receptors originated from a man between 60 and 75 years old in good health.

This chain uses TRBV7-2 with TRBJ2-4; D remains ambiguous. The germline V gene encodes CDR1 SGHTA and CDR2 FQGNSA. Trimming shortened V by 4 bases and J by 0 bases, and 7 bases separated the two germline ends. This CDR3 has 14 amino acids. This CDR3 reads CASSSSLAKNIQYF. Written as DNA, the CDR3 is TGTGCCAGCAGCTCCTCCTTAGCCAAAAACATTCAGTACTTC.

This clonotype was seen a handful of times. The gene calls are TRBV6-2 or TRBV6-3 and TRBJ1-2; a weak D match, TRBD1 (6 bases). V was cut by 4 bases and J by 4 bases, with 25 bases left in between. Germline V gene data show CDR1 as MNHEY and CDR2 as SVGEGT. The length of the CDR3 is 18 residues. DNA for the CDR3: TGTGCCAGCAGTTCAGCCTCCGGGGGGGGCGCGATCTCCTATGGCTACACCTTC. This sequence encodes CASSSASGGGAISYGYTF.

This clonotype has just a few counts. V is TRBV5-1 and J is TRBJ2-7, with D possibly matching TRBD2 (6 bases). Per germline, CDR1 SGHRS and CDR2 YFSETQ. The V end was cut by 2 bases, the J end by 2 bases, with 11 bases between. The CDR3 totals 14 residues. DNA for the CDR3: TGCGCCAGCAGCTTTGGGGGGTTTGCCTACGAGCAGTACTTC. This gives the protein CASSFGGFAYEQYF.